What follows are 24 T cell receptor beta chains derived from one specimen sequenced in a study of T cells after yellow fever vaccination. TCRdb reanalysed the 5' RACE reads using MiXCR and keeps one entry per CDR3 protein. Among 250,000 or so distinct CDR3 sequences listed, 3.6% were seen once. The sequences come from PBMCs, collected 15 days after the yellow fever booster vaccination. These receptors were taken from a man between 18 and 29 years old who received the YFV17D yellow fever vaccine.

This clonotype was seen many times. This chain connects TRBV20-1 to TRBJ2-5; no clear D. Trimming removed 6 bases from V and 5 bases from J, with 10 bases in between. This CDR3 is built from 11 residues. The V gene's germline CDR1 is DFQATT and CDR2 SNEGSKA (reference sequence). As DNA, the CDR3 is TGCAGTGCCGCACCGTGGGAGACCCAGTACTTC. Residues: CSAAPWETQYF.

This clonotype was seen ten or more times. The CDR3: CASSGTRAGHEEQFF. DNA for the CDR3: TGCGCCAGCAGCGGTACCCGGGCGGGGCATGAGGAGCAGTTCTTC. The J gene is TRBJ2-1, the V gene TRBV5-1; D might be TRBD2 (6 bases). V gave up 4 bases and J gave up 10 bases, with 21 bases separating them. Germline V gives CDR1 SGHRS, CDR2 YFSETQ. CDR3 size: 15 residues.

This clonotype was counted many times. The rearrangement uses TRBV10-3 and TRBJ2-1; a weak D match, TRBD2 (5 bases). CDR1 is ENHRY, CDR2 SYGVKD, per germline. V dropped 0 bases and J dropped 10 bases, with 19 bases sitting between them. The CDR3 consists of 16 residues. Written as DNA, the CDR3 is TGTGCCATCAGTGAGTCCCCAAGTGCCGGGAAGCACGAGCAGTTCTTC. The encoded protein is CAISESPSAGKHEQFF.

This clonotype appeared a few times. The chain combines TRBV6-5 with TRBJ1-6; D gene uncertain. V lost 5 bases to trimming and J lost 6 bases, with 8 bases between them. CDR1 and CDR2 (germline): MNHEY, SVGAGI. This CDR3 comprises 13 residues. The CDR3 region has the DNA TGTGCCAGCAGTCGGGTAATTAATTCACCCCTCCACTTT. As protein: CASSRVINSPLHF.

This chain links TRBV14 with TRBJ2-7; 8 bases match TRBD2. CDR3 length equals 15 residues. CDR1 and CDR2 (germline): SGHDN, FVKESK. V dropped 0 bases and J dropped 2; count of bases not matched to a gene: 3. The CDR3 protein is CASSQESGGPYEQYF. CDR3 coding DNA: TGTGCCAGCAGCCAAGAATCGGGGGGGCCCTACGAGCAGTACTTC.

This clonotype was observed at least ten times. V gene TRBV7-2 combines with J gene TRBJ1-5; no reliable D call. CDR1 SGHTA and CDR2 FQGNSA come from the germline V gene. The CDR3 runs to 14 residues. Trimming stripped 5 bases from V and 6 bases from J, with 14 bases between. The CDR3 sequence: CASSTPLYGQPQHF. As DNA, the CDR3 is TGTGCCAGCAGCACACCCCTATACGGTCAGCCCCAGCATTTT.

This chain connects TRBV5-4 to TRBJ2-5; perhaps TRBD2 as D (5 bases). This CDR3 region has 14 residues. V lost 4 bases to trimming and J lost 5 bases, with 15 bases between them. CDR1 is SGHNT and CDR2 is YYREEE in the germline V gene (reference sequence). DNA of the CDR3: TGTGCCAGCAGCCCCGCGCTAGCCTCGGAGACCCAGTACTTC. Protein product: CASSPALASETQYF.

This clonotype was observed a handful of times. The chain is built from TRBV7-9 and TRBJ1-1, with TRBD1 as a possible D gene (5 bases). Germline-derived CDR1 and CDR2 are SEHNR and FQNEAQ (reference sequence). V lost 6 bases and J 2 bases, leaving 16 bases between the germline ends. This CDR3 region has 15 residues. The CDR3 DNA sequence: TGTGCCAGCAGACGGGGCCTTTCTCTAAACACTGAAGCTTTCTTT. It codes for CASRRGLSLNTEAFF.

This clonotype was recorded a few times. The DNA of the CDR3 is TGTGCCAGCAGCTTAGTGGTGGGACCGAACACCGGGGAGCTGTTTTTT. It yields the protein CASSLVVGPNTGELFF. The rearrangement joins TRBV7-8 to TRBJ2-2; the D call may be TRBD1 or TRBD2 (5 bases each). Trimming took 1 base from V and 0 from J, leaving 9 bases between them. The CDR3 runs to 16 residues. In germline, CDR1 is SGHVS, CDR2 FQNEAQ.

CDR3 in amino acids: CASTLDGGMNQPQHF. For the CDR3, the DNA is TGTGCCAGCACCCTGGACGGGGGGATGAATCAGCCCCAGCATTTT. The rearrangement links TRBV7-2 to TRBJ1-5; D might be TRBD1 (5 bases). From germline, CDR1 is SGHTA and CDR2 FQGNSA. The V and J ends lost 7 bases and 4 bases respectively, with 17 bases between them. The CDR3 has 15 amino acids.

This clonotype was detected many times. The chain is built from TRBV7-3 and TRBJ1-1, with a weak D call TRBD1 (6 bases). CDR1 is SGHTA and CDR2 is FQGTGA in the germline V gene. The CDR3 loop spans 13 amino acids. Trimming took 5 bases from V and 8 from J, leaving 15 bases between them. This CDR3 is CASSPGTPREAFF. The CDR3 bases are TGTGCCAGCAGCCCTGGGACACCGCGGGAAGCTTTCTTT. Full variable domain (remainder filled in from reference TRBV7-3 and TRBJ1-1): GAGVSQTPSNKVTEKGKYVELRCDPISGHTALYWYRQSLGQGPEFLIYFQGTGAADDSGLPNDRFFAVRPEGSVSTLKIQRTERGDSAVYLCASSPGTPREAFFGQGTRLTVV.

CDR3 sequence: CASKSETVNYGYTF. The CDR3 DNA reads TGTGCCAGCAAATCGGAGACAGTAAACTATGGCTACACCTTC. The chain carries TRBV6-6 and TRBJ1-2; possible D gene TRBD1, 5 bases. This CDR3 region has 14 residues. In germline, CDR1 is MNHNY, CDR2 SVGAGI (reference sequence). Trimming stripped 7 bases from V and 2 bases from J, with 14 bases between.

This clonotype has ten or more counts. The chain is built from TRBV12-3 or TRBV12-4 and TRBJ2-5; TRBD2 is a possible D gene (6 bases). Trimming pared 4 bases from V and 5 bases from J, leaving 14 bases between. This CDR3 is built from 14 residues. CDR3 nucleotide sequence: TGTGCCAGCAGTTCGCCGGGGGAGCGGGAGACCCAGTACTTC. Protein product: CASSSPGERETQYF.

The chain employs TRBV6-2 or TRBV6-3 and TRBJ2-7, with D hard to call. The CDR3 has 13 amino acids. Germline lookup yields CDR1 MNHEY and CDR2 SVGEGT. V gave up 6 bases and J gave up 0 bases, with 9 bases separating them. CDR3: CASSQQSSYEQYV. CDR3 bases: TGTGCCAGCAGCCAACAGAGCTCCTACGAGCAGTACGTC.

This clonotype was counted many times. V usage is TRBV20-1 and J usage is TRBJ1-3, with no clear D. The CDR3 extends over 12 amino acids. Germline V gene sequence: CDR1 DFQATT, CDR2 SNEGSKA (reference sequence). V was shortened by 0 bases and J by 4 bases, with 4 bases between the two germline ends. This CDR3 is CSARDIGNTIYF. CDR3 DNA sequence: TGCAGTGCTAGAGATATCGGAAACACCATATATTTT.

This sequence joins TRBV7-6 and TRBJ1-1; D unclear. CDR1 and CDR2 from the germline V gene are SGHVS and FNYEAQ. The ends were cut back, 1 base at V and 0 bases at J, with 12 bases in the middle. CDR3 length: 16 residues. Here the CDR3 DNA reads TGTGCCAGCAGCTTAGAATTGACGTCAGTGAACACTGAAGCTTTCTTT. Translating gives CASSLELTSVNTEAFF. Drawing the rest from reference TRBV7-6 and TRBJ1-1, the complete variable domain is GAGVSQSPRYKVTKRGQDVALRCDPISGHVSLYWYRQALGQGPEFLTYFNYEAQQDKSGLPNDRFSAERPEGSISTLTIQRTEQRDSAMYRCASSLELTSVNTEAFFGQGTRLTVV.

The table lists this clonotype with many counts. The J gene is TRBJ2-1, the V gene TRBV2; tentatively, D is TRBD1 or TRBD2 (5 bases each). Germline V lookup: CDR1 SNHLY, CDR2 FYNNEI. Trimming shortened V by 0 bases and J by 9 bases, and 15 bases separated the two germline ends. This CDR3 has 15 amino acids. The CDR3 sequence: CASSEAYNGAGEQFF. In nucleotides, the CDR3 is TGTGCCAGCAGTGAAGCGTATAACGGGGCCGGTGAGCAGTTCTTC.

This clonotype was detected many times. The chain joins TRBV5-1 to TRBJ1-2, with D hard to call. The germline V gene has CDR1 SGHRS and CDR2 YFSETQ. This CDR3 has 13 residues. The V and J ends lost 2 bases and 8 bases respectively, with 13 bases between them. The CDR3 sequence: CASSFRTPTGYTF. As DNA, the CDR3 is TGCGCCAGCAGCTTCAGGACGCCCACAGGCTACACCTTC.

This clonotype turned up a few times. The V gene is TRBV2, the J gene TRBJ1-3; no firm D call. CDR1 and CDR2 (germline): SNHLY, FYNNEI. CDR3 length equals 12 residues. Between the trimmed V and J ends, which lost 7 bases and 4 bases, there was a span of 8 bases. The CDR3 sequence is CASTYMGNTIYF. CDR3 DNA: TGTGCCAGCACCTACATGGGAAACACCATATATTTT.

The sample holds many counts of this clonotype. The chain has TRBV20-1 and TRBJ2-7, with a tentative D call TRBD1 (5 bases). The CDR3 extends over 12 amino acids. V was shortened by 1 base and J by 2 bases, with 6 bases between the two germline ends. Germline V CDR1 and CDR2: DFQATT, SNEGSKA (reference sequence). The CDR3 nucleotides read TGCAGTGCTAGAGGGGGCACCTACGAGCAGTACGTC. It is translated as CSARGGTYEQYV.

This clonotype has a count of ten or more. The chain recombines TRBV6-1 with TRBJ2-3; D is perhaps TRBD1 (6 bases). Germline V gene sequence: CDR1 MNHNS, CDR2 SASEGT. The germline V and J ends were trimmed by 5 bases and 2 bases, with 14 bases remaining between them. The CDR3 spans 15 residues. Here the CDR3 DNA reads TGTGCCAGCAGTCTGCAGGACAGCCTCACAGATACGCAGTATTTT. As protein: CASSLQDSLTDTQYF.

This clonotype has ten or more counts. The CDR3 region has the DNA TGCGCCAGCAGCTTGAGGACAGGGTATGGGAATGAGCAGTTCTTC. It specifies CASSLRTGYGNEQFF. The chain recombines TRBV5-1 with TRBJ2-1; 8 bases align to TRBD1. The germline V gene encodes CDR1 SGHRS and CDR2 YFSETQ. The CDR3 sequence is 15 residues long. The V and J ends lost 1 base and 7 bases, in that order; junction bases with no gene match: 7.

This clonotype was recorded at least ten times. Written as DNA, the CDR3 is TGTGCCAGCAGCCAAGTATCAGCGGGGGCCGCGAACACCGGGGAGCTGTTTTTT. Protein product: CASSQVSAGAANTGELFF. The chain uses TRBV3-1 and TRBJ2-2, with 8 bases aligning to TRBD2. With V trimmed by 1 base and J by 0 bases, 7 bases remained unmatched. The CDR3 is 18 residues long. Germline V gene sequence: CDR1 LGHDT, CDR2 YNNKEL (reference sequence).

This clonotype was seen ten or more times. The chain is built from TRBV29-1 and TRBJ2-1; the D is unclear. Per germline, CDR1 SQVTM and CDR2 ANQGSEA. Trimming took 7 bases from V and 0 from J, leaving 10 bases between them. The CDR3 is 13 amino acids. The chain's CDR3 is CSGWVSSYNEQFF. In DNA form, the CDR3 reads TGCAGCGGATGGGTTAGCTCCTACAATGAGCAGTTCTTC.